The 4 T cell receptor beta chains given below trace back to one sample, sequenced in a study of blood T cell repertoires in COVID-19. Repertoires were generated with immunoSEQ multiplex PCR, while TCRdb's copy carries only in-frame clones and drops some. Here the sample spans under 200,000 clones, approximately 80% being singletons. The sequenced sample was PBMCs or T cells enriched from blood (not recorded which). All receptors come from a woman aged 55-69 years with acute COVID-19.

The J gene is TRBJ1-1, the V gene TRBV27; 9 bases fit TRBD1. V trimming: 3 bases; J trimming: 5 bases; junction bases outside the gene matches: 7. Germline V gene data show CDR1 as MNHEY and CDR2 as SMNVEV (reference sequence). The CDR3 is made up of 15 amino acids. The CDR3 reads CASSLGQGSWTEAFF. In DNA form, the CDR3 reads TGTGCCAGCAGTTTGGGACAGGGAAGTTGGACTGAAGCTTTCTTT.

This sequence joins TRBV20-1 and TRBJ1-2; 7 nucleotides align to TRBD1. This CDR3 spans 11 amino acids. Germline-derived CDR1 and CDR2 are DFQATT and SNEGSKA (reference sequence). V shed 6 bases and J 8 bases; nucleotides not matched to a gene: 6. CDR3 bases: TGCAGTGCCCCGACAGGGAAAGGCTACACCTTC. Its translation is CSAPTGKGYTF.

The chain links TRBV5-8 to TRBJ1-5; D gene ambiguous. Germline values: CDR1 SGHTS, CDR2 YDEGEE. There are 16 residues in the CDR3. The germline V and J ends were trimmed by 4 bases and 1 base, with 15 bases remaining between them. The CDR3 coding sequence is TGTGCCAGCAGCCTGGAGGGAGGGTTCAGCAATCAGCCCCAGCATTTT. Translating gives CASSLEGGFSNQPQHF.

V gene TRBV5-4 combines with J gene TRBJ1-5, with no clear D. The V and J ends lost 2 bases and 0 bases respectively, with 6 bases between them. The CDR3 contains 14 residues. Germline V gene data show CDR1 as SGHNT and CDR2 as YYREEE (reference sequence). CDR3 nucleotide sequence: TGTGCCAGCAGCTTTTACTATAGCAATCAGCCCCAGCATTTT. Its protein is CASSFYYSNQPQHF.